This T cell receptor (beta chain) was identified during a study of T cells expressing NK-cell markers (dated by TCRdb to 2018 to 2021). About the full investigation: In sorted CD3+CD56+NKG2C+, CD3+CD56+NKG2C- and CD3+CD56-NKG2C+ T-cell subsets from several donors, TCR beta-chain repertoires were profiled. Randomly selected healthy volunteers, three men and five women, were used as the eight sequenced donors. Libraries were sequenced as 2 x 150 bp reads on Illumina HiSeq 2000/2500, MiSeq or NextSeq. Among the eight sequenced donors, seven were HCMV-seropositive and one was HCMV-seronegative.

The CDR3 runs 14 amino acids, cysteine and phenylalanine included. The entry carries no DNA sequence. In the germline V gene, CDR1 corresponds to MDHEN and CDR2 to SYDVKM. Instrument on record: Illumina HiSeq 2000. 5'RACE template switching, by which a universal primer site and unique molecular identifiers were added, was used to make TCR beta cDNA libraries. Synthesis of cDNA was primed from the TCR beta constant segment and was followed by two consecutive PCR amplification steps. The original pipeline was this. MIGEC handled demultiplexing of the reads and grouping by UMI, while MiTCR was used to assemble and quantify clonotypes. To exclude erroneous sequences, only TCR cDNA sequences supported by at least two reads were retained. The tcR package was used for downstream repertoire analysis, and clonotypes were matched between fractions using CDR3 nucleotide sequence together with V segment. VDJmatch was used to annotate antigen specificity against VDJdb, with one amino acid substitution in CDR3 allowed. Through TCRdb reprocessing, the reads give one entry per CDR3 protein sequence; DNA is omitted. These V and J calls are TCRdb output, not the study's own analysis. This sample's table contains fewer than 300,000 distinct CDR3 sequences. The ten top clones hold around 4.2% of the sample.

Concerning this clonotype itself: Its antigen is currently not known.

HCMV serostatus was determined by detecting HCMV-specific IgG in serum with a commercial ELISA kit. Ficoll density gradient centrifugation was used to isolate peripheral blood mononuclear cells from blood. The paper's findings and limits, for the study overall: In six donors, the dominant CD3+CD56+NKG2C+ clonotypes were among the top 10 CD8+ clonotypes and accounted for about 1.0-7.5% of CD8+ T cells. It remained unclear whether the expanded NKG2C-expressing T cell clones were specific for HCMV antigens. Those dominant clonotypes were again the most abundant among CD3+CD56-NKG2C+ cells in a few donors, at roughly 25-60.1%.

In this chain, TRBV28 is recombined with TRBJ1-1. This receptor was obtained from a woman aged 18 to 75 in good health. Source material: blood T cells: a sorted CD56 or NKG2C T cell subset, CD4+ or CD8+ T cells, or bulk PBMC T cells (not recorded which). CDR3 loop: CASTHGEGNTEAFF.